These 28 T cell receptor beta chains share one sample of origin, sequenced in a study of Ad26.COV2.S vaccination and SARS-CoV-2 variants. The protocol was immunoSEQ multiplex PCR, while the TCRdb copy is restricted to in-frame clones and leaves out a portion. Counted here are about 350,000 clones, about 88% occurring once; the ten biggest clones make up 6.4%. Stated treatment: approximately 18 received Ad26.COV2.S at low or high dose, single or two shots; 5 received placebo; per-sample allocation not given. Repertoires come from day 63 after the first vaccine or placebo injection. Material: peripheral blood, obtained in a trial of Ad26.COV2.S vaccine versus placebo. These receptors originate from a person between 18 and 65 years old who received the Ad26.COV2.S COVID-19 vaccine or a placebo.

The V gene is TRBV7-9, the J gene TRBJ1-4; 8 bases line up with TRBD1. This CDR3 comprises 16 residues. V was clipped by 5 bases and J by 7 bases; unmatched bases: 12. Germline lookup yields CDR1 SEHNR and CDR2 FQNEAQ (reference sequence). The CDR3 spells CASSPPGGVYTEKLFF. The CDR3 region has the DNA TGTGCCAGCAGCCCCCCAGGGGGCGTCTACACTGAAAAACTGTTTTTT.

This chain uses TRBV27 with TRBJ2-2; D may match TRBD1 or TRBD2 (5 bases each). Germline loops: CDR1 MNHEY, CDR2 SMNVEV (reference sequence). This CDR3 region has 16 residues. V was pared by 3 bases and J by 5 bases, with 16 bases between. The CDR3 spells CASSFGLAGSTGELFF. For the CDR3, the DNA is TGTGCCAGCAGTTTTGGGTTGGCAGGGAGTACCGGGGAGCTGTTTTTT.

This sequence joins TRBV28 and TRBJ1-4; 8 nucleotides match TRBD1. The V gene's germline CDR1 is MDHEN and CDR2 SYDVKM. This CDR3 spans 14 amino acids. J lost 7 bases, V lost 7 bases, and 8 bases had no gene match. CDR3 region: CASNPTGTGEKLFF. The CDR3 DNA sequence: TGTGCCAGCAACCCAACAGGGACAGGTGAAAAACTGTTTTTT. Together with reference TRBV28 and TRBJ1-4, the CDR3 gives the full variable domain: DVKVTQSSRYLVKRTGEKVFLECVQDMDHENMFWYRQDPGLGLRLIYFSYDVKMKEKGDIPEGYSVSREKKERFSLILESASTNQTSMYLCASNPTGTGEKLFFGSGTQLSVL.

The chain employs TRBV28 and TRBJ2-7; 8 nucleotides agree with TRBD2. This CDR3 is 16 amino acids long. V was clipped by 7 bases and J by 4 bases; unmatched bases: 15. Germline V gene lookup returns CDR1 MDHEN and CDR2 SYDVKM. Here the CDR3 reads CASTIFGGALTYEQYF. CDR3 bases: TGTGCCAGCACCATCTTCGGGGGGGCGTTGACTTACGAGCAGTACTTC. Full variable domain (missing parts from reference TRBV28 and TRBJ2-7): DVKVTQSSRYLVKRTGEKVFLECVQDMDHENMFWYRQDPGLGLRLIYFSYDVKMKEKGDIPEGYSVSREKKERFSLILESASTNQTSMYLCASTIFGGALTYEQYFGPGTRLTVT.

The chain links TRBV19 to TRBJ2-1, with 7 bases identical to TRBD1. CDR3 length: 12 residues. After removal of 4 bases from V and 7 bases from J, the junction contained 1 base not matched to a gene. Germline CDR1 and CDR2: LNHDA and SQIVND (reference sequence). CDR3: CASSRQGNEQFF. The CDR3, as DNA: TGTGCCAGTAGTAGACAGGGAAATGAGCAGTTCTTC.

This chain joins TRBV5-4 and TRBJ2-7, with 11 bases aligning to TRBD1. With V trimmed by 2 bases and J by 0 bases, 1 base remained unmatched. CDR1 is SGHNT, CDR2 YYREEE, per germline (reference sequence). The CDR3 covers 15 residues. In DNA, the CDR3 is TGTGCCAGCAGCTTTGGACAGGGGGCCTCCTACGAGCAGTACTTC. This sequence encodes CASSFGQGASYEQYF.

The CDR3 DNA reads as TGTGCCAGTAGTGATGGTCATATGGGTAGCGGGAGTTTGAGCACAGATACGCAGTATTTT. It yields the protein CASSDGHMGSGSLSTDTQYF. The chain recombines TRBV19 with TRBJ2-3, with 9 bases aligning to TRBD2. Germline CDR1 is LNHDA and CDR2 is SQIVND (reference sequence). The junction had 18 bases not matched to a gene; V was cut back by 5 bases and J by 0 bases. The CDR3 covers 20 residues.

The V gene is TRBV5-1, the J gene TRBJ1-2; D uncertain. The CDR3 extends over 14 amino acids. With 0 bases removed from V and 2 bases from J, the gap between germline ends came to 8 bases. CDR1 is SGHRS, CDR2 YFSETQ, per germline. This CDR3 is CASSLAGSNYGYTF. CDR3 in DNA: TGCGCCAGCAGCTTGGCGGGCAGCAACTATGGCTACACCTTC.

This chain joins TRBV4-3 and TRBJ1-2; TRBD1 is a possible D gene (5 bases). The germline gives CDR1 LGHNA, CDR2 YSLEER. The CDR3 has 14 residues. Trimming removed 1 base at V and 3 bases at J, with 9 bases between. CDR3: CASSQGGTYYGYTF. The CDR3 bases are TGCGCCAGCAGCCAAGGGGGGACCTACTATGGCTACACCTTC.

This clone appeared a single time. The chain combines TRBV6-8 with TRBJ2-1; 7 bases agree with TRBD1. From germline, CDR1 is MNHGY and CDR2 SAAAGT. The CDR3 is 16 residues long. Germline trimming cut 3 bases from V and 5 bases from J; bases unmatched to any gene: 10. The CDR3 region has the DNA TGTGCCAGCAGTTATAAGTCACAGGGGTCGGACAATGAGCAGTTCTTC. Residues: CASSYKSQGSDNEQFF.

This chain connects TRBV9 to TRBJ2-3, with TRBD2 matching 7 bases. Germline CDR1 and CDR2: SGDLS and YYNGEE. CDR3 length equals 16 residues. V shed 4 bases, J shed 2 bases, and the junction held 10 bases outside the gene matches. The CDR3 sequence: CASSIRSGAHTDTQYF. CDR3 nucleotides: TGTGCCAGCAGCATACGGAGCGGGGCGCACACAGATACGCAGTATTTT.

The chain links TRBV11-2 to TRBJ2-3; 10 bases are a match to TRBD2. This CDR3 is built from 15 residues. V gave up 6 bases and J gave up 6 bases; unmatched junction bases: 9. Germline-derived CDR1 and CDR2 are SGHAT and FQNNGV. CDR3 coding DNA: TGTGCCAGCAGTTACCGAGCGGGACTAGCGGATACGCAGTATTTT. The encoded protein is CASSYRAGLADTQYF.

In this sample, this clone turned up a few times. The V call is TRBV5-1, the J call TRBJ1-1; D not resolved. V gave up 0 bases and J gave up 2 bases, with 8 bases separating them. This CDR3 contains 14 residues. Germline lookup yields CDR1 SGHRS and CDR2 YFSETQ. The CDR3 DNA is TGCGCCAGCAGCTTGGCTCAGGTAAACACTGAAGCTTTCTTT. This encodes CASSLAQVNTEAFF.

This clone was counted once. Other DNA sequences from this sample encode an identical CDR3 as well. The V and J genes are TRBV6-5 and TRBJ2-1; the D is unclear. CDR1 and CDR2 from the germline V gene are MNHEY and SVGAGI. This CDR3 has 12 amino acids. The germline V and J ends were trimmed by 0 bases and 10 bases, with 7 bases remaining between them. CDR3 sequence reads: CASSYSGREQFF. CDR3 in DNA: TGTGCCAGCAGTTACTCAGGTCGGGAGCAGTTCTTC.

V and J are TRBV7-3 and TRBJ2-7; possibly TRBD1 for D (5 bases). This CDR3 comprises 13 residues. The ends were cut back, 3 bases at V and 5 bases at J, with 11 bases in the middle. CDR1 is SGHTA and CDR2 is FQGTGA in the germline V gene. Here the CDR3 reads CASSLQGSHEQYF. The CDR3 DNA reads TGTGCCAGCAGCTTGCAGGGATCCCACGAGCAGTACTTC.

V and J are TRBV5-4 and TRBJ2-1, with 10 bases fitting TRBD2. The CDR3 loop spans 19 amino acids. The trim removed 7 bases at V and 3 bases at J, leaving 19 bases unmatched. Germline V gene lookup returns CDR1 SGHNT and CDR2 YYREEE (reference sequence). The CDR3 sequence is CASGHMDWASGGDYNEQFF. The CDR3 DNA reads TGTGCCAGCGGTCACATGGATTGGGCTAGCGGGGGTGACTACAATGAGCAGTTCTTC. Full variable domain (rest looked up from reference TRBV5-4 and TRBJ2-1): ETGVTQSPTHLIKTRGQQVTLRCSSQSGHNTVSWYQQALGQGPQFIFQYYREEENGRGNFPPRFSGLQFPNYSSELNVNALELDDSALYLCASGHMDWASGGDYNEQFFGPGTRLTVL.

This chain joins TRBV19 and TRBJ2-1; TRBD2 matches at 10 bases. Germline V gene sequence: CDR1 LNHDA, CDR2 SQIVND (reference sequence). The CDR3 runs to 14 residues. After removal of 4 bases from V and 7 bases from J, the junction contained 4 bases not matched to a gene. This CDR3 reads CASSTSGSLNEQFF. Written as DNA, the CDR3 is TGTGCCAGTAGTACTAGCGGGAGTTTGAATGAGCAGTTCTTC.

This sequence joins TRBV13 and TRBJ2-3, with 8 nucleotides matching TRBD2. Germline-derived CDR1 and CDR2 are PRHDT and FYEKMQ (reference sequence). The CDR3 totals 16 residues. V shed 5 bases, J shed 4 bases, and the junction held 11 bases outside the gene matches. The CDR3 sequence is CASSDTRRGGPDTQYF. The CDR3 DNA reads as TGTGCCAGCAGCGATACGCGTCGGGGGGGCCCAGATACGCAGTATTTT.

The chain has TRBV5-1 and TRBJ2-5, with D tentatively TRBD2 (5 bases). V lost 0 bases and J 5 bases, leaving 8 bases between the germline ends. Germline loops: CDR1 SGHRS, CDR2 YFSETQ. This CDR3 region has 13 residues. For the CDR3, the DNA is TGCGCCAGCAGCTTGGCTAGCCGGGAGACCCAGTACTTC. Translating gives CASSLASRETQYF. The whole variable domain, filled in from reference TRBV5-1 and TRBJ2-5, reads KAGVTQTPRYLIKTRGQQVTLSCSPISGHRSVSWYQQTPGQGLQFLFEYFSETQRNKGNFPGRFSGRQFSNSRSEMNVSTLELGDSALYLCASSLASRETQYFGPGTRLLVL.

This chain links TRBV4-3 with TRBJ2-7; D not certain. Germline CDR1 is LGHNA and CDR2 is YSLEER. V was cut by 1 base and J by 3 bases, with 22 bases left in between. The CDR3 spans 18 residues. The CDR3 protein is CASSQVTHSTGHFYEQYF. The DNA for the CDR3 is TGCGCCAGCAGCCAAGTAACTCACTCCACCGGGCATTTCTACGAGCAGTACTTC.

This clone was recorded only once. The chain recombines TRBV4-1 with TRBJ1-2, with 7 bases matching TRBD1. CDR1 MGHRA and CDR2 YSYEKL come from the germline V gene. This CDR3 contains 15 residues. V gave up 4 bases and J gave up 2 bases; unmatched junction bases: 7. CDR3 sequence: CASSPRQGANYGYTF. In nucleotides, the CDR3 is TGCGCCAGCAGCCCAAGACAGGGCGCGAACTATGGCTACACCTTC.

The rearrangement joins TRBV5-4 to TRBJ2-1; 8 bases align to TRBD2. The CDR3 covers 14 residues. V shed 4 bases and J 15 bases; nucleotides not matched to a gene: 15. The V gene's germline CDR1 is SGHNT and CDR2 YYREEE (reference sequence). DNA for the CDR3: TGTGCCAGCAGCCCGGGAGGGGACAACCTTAAGGGGTTCTTC. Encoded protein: CASSPGGDNLKGFF.

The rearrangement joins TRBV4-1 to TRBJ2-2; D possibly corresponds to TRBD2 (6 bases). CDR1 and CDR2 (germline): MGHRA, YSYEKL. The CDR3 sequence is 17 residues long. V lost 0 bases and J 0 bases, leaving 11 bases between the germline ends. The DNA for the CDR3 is TGCGCCAGCAGCCAAGAACCTCCGGGGGCGAACACCGGGGAGCTGTTTTTT. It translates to CASSQEPPGANTGELFF.

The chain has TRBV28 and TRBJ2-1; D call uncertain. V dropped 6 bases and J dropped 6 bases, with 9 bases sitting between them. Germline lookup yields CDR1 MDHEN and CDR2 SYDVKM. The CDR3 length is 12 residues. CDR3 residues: CASSRRINEQFF. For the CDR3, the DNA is TGTGCCAGCAGCCGGAGAATCAATGAGCAGTTCTTC.

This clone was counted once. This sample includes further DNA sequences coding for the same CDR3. CDR3 sequence reads: CASSQETQYF. The CDR3 DNA follows: TGTGCCAGCAGTCAAGAGACCCAGTACTTC. The chain combines TRBV7-9 with TRBJ2-5; D remains unclear. Germline values: CDR1 SEHNR, CDR2 FQNEAQ (reference sequence). This CDR3 has 10 residues. The V end lost 6 bases, the J end lost 2 bases, and 1 base lay between the germline ends.

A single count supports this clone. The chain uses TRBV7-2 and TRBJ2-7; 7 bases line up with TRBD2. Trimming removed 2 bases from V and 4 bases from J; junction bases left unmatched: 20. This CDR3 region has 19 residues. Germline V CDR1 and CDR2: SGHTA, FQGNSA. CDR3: CASSLFKGFGGSNLYEQYF. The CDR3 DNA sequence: TGTGCCAGCAGCTTATTTAAGGGATTCGGCGGGAGTAATTTGTACGAGCAGTACTTC.

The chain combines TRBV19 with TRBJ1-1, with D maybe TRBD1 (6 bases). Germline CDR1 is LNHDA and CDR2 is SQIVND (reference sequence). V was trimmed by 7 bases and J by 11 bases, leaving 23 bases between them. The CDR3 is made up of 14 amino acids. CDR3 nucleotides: TGTGCCAGTAACCCCCCGGGACATCCGACGGGGGCTTTCTTT. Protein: CASNPPGHPTGAFF.

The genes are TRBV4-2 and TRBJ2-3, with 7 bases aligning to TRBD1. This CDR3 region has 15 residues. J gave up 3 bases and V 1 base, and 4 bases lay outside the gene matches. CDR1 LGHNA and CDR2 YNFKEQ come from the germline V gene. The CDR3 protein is CASSQATGRTDTQYF. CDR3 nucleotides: TGTGCCAGCAGCCAAGCGACAGGGCGGACAGATACGCAGTATTTT.